One TCR beta chain is described in this entry. Germline V gene data show CDR1 as SGHKS and CDR2 as YYEKEE (reference sequence). The CDR3 loop spans 12 amino acids. V lost 1 base and J lost 9, with 5 bases in between. The sample is drawn from a study of OX40 agonist ivuxolimab in advanced cancers. Some clones are missing from TCRdb's copy, which holds only in-frame ones; the method was immunoSEQ multiplex PCR. This repertoire shows roughly 110,000 clones, approximately 90% found once; its top ten account for about 0.5%. The receptor comes from an adult with an advanced solid tumor such as melanoma, head and neck, liver or kidney cancer. V gene TRBV5-5 combines with J gene TRBJ1-6, with D hard to call. Sample: CD4+ or CD8+ T cells sorted from blood, taken in a trial of the OX40 agonist ivuxolimab. The CDR3, as DNA: TGTGCCAGCAGCTTGCTTAGTTCACCCCTCCACTTT. Translation gives CASSLLSSPLHF. The whole variable domain, filled in from reference TRBV5-5 and TRBJ1-6, reads DAGVTQSPTHLIKTRGQQVTLRCSPISGHKSVSWYQQVLGQGPQFIFQYYEKEERGRGNFPDRFSARQFPNYSSELNVNALLLGDSALYLCASSLLSSPLHFGNGTRLTVT.